These 17 T cell receptor beta chains share one sample of origin, sequenced in a study of graft-versus-host responses after intestinal transplantation. Only in-frame clones appear in the TCRdb table, and some are missing; sequencing was by immunoSEQ multiplex PCR. The sample holds approximately 100,000 clones, more than 70% seen once. Specimen: PBMCs, collected 255 days after intestinal transplant. These receptors all come from a human patient who received an intestinal transplant, so some T cells may come from the graft donor.

This clone occurred once. The rearrangement links TRBV2 to TRBJ1-6, with D perhaps matching TRBD1 (6 bases). V lost 8 bases to trimming and J lost 4 bases, with 21 bases between them. Germline V gives CDR1 SNHLY, CDR2 FYNNEI. The CDR3 spans 17 residues. CDR3 amino acids: CASGEGSGVDYNSPLHF. In nucleotides, the CDR3 is TGTGCCAGCGGGGAGGGGTCAGGGGTCGATTATAATTCACCCCTCCACTTT. Filled out from reference TRBV2 and TRBJ1-6, the complete variable domain reads EPEVTQTPSHQVTQMGQEVILRCVPISNHLYFYWYRQILGQKVEFLVSFYNNEISEKSEIFDDQFSVERPDGSNFTLKIRSTKLEDSAMYFCASGEGSGVDYNSPLHFGNGTRLTVT.

This chain uses TRBV28 with TRBJ2-1, with TRBD1 matching over 7 bases. Germline V gene sequence: CDR1 MDHEN, CDR2 SYDVKM. V lost 6 bases, J lost 6 bases, and 8 bases stayed unmatched. The CDR3 runs to 14 residues. The CDR3 here is CASRRDRRVNEQFF. CDR3 DNA: TGTGCCAGCAGGAGGGACAGACGAGTCAATGAGCAGTTCTTC. The full variable domain, with the rest looked up from reference TRBV28 and TRBJ2-1, is DVKVTQSSRYLVKRTGEKVFLECVQDMDHENMFWYRQDPGLGLRLIYFSYDVKMKEKGDIPEGYSVSREKKERFSLILESASTNQTSMYLCASRRDRRVNEQFFGPGTRLTVL.

The count of this clone is one. V usage is TRBV30 and J usage is TRBJ1-6; 7 bases map to TRBD1. The CDR3 consists of 16 residues. With 0 bases clipped from V and 7 bases from J, the junction kept 9 bases outside the gene matches. The germline gives CDR1 GTSNPN, CDR2 SVGIG (reference sequence). This chain's CDR3 is CAWSVSKVQGNSPLHF. The CDR3 coding sequence is TGTGCCTGGAGTGTATCGAAGGTACAGGGGAATTCACCCCTCCACTTT.

The chain carries TRBV6-4 and TRBJ2-3, with 10 bases that match TRBD2. The germline gives CDR1 MRHNA, CDR2 SNTAGT. The trim removed 6 bases at V and 5 bases at J, leaving 8 bases unmatched. The CDR3 length is 15 residues. The chain's CDR3 is CASSNVAGGRDTQYF. The CDR3 DNA sequence: TGTGCCAGCAGCAACGTAGCGGGGGGTAGAGATACGCAGTATTTT.

The chain combines TRBV4-2 with TRBJ2-3; the match to TRBD2 covers 8 bases. The CDR3 runs 16 residues. The V segment lost 1 base and the J segment 5 bases; nucleotides outside the gene matches: 8. The germline V gene encodes CDR1 LGHNA and CDR2 YNFKEQ. CDR3 residues: CASSQAERGPVDTQYF. CDR3 in DNA: TGTGCCAGCAGCCAAGCCGAGCGGGGGCCCGTAGATACGCAGTATTTT.

In DNA form, the CDR3 reads TGTGCCAGCAGTTTTTGGGCAGAAGGGGAGCGGGGGAACTATGGCTACACCTTC. Translation: CASSFWAEGERGNYGYTF. This rearrangement joins TRBV28 to TRBJ1-2; the D gene is possibly TRBD1 (5 bases). This CDR3 has 18 amino acids. V was pared by 3 bases and J by 2 bases, with 22 bases between. The germline V gene has CDR1 MDHEN and CDR2 SYDVKM.

The rearrangement links TRBV6-1 to TRBJ1-2, with D hard to call. This CDR3 has 14 residues. Trimming removed 4 bases from V and 2 bases from J, with 11 bases in between. Germline assignment: CDR1 MNHNS and CDR2 SASEGT. CDR3 residues: CASSAAQKNYGYTF. The CDR3 coding sequence is TGTGCCAGCAGTGCCGCACAGAAGAACTATGGCTACACCTTC.

This chain joins TRBV10-1 and TRBJ1-2; 7 positions match TRBD1. CDR1 WNHNN and CDR2 SYGVQD come from the germline V gene (reference sequence). V trimming: 4 bases; J trimming: 4 bases; junction bases outside the gene matches: 12. The CDR3 is 16 amino acids. CDR3 region: CASSVVRVPGGYGYTF. The CDR3 nucleotides read TGCGCCAGCAGTGTTGTACGAGTGCCAGGGGGCTATGGCTACACCTTC.

This clone was counted a single time. V is TRBV7-9 and J is TRBJ2-3; D is perhaps TRBD1 or TRBD2 (5 bases each). Germline values: CDR1 SEHNR, CDR2 FQNEAQ (reference sequence). The CDR3 consists of 14 residues. V was shortened by 3 bases and J by 7 bases, with 14 bases between the two germline ends. The CDR3, as DNA: TGTGCCAGCAGCTTCGGGGCGACGGATCATACGCAGTATTTT. Translating it yields CASSFGATDHTQYF.

This clone appeared a single time. The chain employs TRBV5-6 and TRBJ2-7; D is undetermined. Trimming left V 1 base short and J 0 bases short, with 11 bases between. Germline values: CDR1 SGHDT, CDR2 YYEEEE. This CDR3 has 15 amino acids. Here the CDR3 DNA reads TGTGCCAGCAGCTTGCCCGGGCTTGACTCCTACGAGCAGTACTTC. It codes for CASSLPGLDSYEQYF.

The CDR3 sequence: CASSPSTGNTEAFF. The CDR3 coding sequence is TGTGCCAGCAGCCCCAGCACGGGGAACACTGAAGCTTTCTTT. The V call is TRBV7-6, the J call TRBJ1-1; no definite D call. CDR1 SGHVS and CDR2 FNYEAQ come from the germline V gene. The V end was cut by 5 bases, the J end by 1 base, with 11 bases between. The CDR3 consists of 14 residues.

The rearrangement links TRBV6-1 to TRBJ1-5, with D uncertain. In germline, CDR1 is MNHNS, CDR2 SASEGT. The CDR3 consists of 12 residues. The V and J ends lost 7 bases and 8 bases respectively, with 12 bases between them. CDR3 coding DNA: TGTGCCAGCACGGGAGGGCCTGAGCCCCAGCATTTT. Its protein is CASTGGPEPQHF.

This sequence joins TRBV10-2 and TRBJ1-2; unclear D gene. The CDR3 is 15 residues long. Trimming cost V 2 bases and J 4 bases, with 14 bases left between them. Germline V gives CDR1 WSHSY, CDR2 SAAADI. CDR3 in DNA: TGCGCCAGCAGTGAGAGGCAGGCCCCACTCTATGGCTACACCTTC. This encodes CASSERQAPLYGYTF.

The chain employs TRBV5-1 and TRBJ1-6, with 7 bases fitting TRBD1. The germline V gene has CDR1 SGHRS and CDR2 YFSETQ. Losses at the gene ends were 2 bases for V and 5 bases for J; bases not matched to a gene: 7. The CDR3 is 16 amino acids. CDR3 sequence: CASSFVGQANNSPLHF. CDR3 bases: TGCGCCAGCAGCTTTGTCGGACAGGCGAATAATTCACCCCTCCACTTT.

The rearrangement links TRBV13 to TRBJ2-5; TRBD2 might be the D (7 bases). CDR3 length: 14 amino acids. Germline assignment: CDR1 PRHDT and CDR2 FYEKMQ (reference sequence). V was trimmed by 2 bases and J by 4 bases, leaving 11 bases between them. The CDR3 nucleotides are TGTGCCAGCAGCTTAAGGGGGGGGCGAGAGACCCAGTACTTC. Its translation: CASSLRGGRETQYF.

The CDR3 DNA sequence: TGTGCCAGCAGCACAGGACAGGGGCTCTATGGCTACACCTTC. Protein sequence: CASSTGQGLYGYTF. The rearrangement uses TRBV7-9 and TRBJ1-2; 9 bases line up with TRBD1. V lost 5 bases to trimming and J lost 4 bases; unmatched junction nucleotides: 5. The CDR3 has 14 amino acids. Germline assignment: CDR1 SEHNR and CDR2 FQNEAQ (reference sequence).

This chain connects TRBV9 to TRBJ2-5; D assignment may be TRBD1 or TRBD2 (6 bases each). The germline V gene encodes CDR1 SGDLS and CDR2 YYNGEE. CDR3 size: 16 residues. V was trimmed by 1 base and J by 2 bases, leaving 15 bases between them. This chain's CDR3 is CASSVQGLGGQETQYF. CDR3 coding DNA: TGTGCCAGCAGCGTACAGGGGTTAGGAGGGCAAGAGACCCAGTACTTC.